This is a list of T cell receptor beta chains from one sample in a study of T cell repertoires in cytomegalovirus infection. The antigens of these receptors remain unknown. TCRdb ran MiXCR on the reads and lists one entry per CDR3 protein. In the table there are over 250,000 distinct CDR3 sequences, less than 25% of which are singletons. The input for sequencing was cultured PBMCs, taken from culture after CMV antigen stimulation. The receptors were sampled from a human donor in good health (CMV status not recorded). Some clones in this sample may be carry-over from other donors' samples. Both conserved end residues are part of each CDR3. The D gene is left open where the match is weak. For some rows the clone size is stated as once, few or many, or as a class when expanded; others skip it.

clone size | D gene | J gene | V gene | CDR3 protein | CDR3 DNA
few | TRBD1 | TRBJ2-7 | TRBV20-1 | CSASRDRYEQYF | TGCAGTGCCAGCCGGGACAGGTACGAGCAGTACTTC
few | TRBD1 | TRBJ2-7 | TRBV6-2/TRBV6-3 | CASSFIPGTGIYEQYF | TGTGCCAGCAGTTTTATCCCCGGGACAGGGATCTACGAGCAGTACTTC
few | . | TRBJ1-2 | TRBV7-6 | CASSLAGRVETF | TGTGCCAGCAGCTTAGCCGGGAGGGTAGAAACCTTC
. | TRBD1 | TRBJ2-4 | TRBV7-2 | CASSSQQGADIQYF | TGTGCCAGCAGCTCCCAACAGGGGGCGGACATTCAGTACTTC
. | . | TRBJ2-3 | TRBV7-7 | CASSRLGGSQYF | TGTGCTAGCAGCCGATTGGGGGGATCGCAGTATTTT
few | . | TRBJ2-5 | TRBV10-3 | CAISEEPLVPETQYF | TGTGCCATCAGTGAGGAGCCTTTAGTCCCGGAGACCCAGTACTTC
many | . | TRBJ1-1 | TRBV7-6 | CASSPSGTNTEAFF | TGTGCCAGCAGCCCCTCGGGGACGAACACTGAAGCTTTCTTT
. | TRBD2 | TRBJ2-7 | TRBV2 | CASSQLAGGPWYEQYF | TGTGCCAGCAGCCAACTAGCGGGAGGGCCTTGGTACGAGCAGTACTTC
. | . | TRBJ2-3 | TRBV11-2 | CASSNPTRGTDTQYF | TGTGCCAGCAGCAATCCCACCAGGGGCACAGATACGCAGTATTTT
once | TRBD2 | TRBJ2-7 | TRBV4-3 | CASSHSLGGGTDYEQYF | TGCGCCAGCAGCCATAGTTTGGGCGGGGGGACTGACTACGAGCAGTACTTC
many | TRBD2 | TRBJ2-1 | TRBV6-2/TRBV6-3 | CASSLSGSLYNEQFF | TGTGCCAGCAGTTTGAGCGGGAGTCTCTACAATGAGCAGTTCTTC
. | . | TRBJ2-3 | TRBV19 | CASSIYTQYF | TGTGCCAGTAGTATATATACGCAGTATTTT
. | . | TRBJ2-7 | TRBV11-2 | CASSSNRDEQYF | TGTGCCAGCAGCTCAAATCGGGACGAGCAGTACTTC
many | . | TRBJ2-2 | TRBV6-1 | CASSLQGTGELFF | TGTGCCAGCAGTCTACAGGGCACCGGGGAGCTGTTTTTT
. | TRBD1 | TRBJ2-1 | TRBV29-1 | CSVEALEGAHNEQFF | TGCAGCGTTGAAGCGCTAGAGGGGGCACACAATGAGCAGTTCTTC
. | . | TRBJ2-2 | TRBV7-6 | CASSPGAITGELFF | TGTGCCAGCAGCCCAGGGGCCATCACCGGGGAGCTGTTTTTT
. | . | TRBJ2-3 | TRBV10-3 | CAISDVNTDTQYF | TGTGCCATCAGTGATGTTAACACAGATACGCAGTATTTT
few | TRBD2 | TRBJ2-1 | TRBV19 | CASSTLGGLAFNEQFF | TGTGCCAGTAGCACCCTGGGCGGACTAGCTTTCAATGAGCAGTTCTTC
. | TRBD2 | TRBJ2-1 | TRBV7-2 | CASSYREALAGTYNEQFF | TGTGCCAGCAGCTATAGGGAGGCTCTAGCGGGAACCTACAATGAGCAGTTCTTC
. | . | TRBJ2-3 | TRBV18 | CASSPRRQTLDTQYF | TGTGCCAGCTCACCACGGAGACAGACGTTAGATACGCAGTATTTT
few | . | TRBJ2-3 | TRBV5-4 | CASSFFSGDTQYF | TGTGCCAGCAGCTTCTTTTCCGGAGATACGCAGTATTTT
. | TRBD2 | TRBJ2-2 | TRBV2 | CASTARERGTGELFF | TGTGCCAGCACAGCGCGGGAGCGGGGCACCGGGGAGCTGTTTTTT
few | . | TRBJ2-1 | TRBV30 | CAWSGAAYNEQFF | TGTGCCTGGAGCGGGGCAGCCTACAATGAGCAGTTCTTC
. | TRBD2 | TRBJ2-7 | TRBV25-1 | CASSARLAGGPEQYF | TGTGCCAGCAGTGCCAGACTAGCGGGAGGGCCCGAGCAGTACTTC
many | . | TRBJ2-1 | TRBV11-3 | CASSFFATGSYNEQFF | TGTGCCAGCAGCTTCTTCGCCACAGGGTCCTACAATGAGCAGTTCTTC